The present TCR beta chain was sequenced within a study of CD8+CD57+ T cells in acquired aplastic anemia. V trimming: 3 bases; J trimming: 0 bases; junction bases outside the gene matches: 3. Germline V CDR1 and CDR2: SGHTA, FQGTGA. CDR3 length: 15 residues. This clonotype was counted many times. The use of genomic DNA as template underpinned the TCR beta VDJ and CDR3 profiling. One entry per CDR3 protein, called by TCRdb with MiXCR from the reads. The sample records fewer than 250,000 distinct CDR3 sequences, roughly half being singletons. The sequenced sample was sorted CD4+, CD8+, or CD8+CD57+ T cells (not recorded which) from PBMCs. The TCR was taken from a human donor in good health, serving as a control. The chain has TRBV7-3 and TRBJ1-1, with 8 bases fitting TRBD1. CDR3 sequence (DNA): TGTGCCAGCAGCTTCCAGGGGGCAATGAACACTGAAGCTTTCTTT. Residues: CASSFQGAMNTEAFF.